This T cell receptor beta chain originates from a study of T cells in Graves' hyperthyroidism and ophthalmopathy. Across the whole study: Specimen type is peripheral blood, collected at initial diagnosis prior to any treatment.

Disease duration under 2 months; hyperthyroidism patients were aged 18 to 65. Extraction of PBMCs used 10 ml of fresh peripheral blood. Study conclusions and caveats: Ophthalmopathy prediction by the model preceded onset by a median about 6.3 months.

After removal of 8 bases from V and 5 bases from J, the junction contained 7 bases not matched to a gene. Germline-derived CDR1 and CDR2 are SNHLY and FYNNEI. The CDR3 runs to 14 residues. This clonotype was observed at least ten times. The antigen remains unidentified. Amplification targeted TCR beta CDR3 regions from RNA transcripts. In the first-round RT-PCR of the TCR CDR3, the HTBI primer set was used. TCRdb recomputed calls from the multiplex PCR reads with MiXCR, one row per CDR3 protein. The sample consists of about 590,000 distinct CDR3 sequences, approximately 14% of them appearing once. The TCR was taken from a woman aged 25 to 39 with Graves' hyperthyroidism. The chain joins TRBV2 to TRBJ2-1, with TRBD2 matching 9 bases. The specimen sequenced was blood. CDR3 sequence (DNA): TGTGCCAGCGTTAGCGGGAGTCGCGACAATGAGCAGTTCTTC. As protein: CASVSGSRDNEQFF.